This TCR beta chain derives from a study of T cells in localized non-small cell lung cancer. Whole-study findings and limits: One tumor region alone was sequenced, and heterogeneity therefore remains possible. Adjacent uninvolved lung had the highest clonality, suggesting focused antigen responses. The study detected a median approximately 55 of the top 100 tumor clones in adjacent lung.

This table comes from immunoSEQ multiplex PCR, and its TCRdb copy is limited to in-frame clones, with some not included. The data contain tens of thousands of clones, 84% of them singletons. Remarks on this clone: Its target is unknown.

With 4 bases removed from V and 1 base from J, the gap between germline ends came to 11 bases. The CDR3 has 14 residues. Looked up from germline, CDR1 is SGHRS and CDR2 is YFSETQ. Sequenced material: peripheral blood, taken before any cancer treatment. The receptor comes from a man aged 40-75 years with stage I lung adenocarcinoma. The gene calls are TRBV5-1 and TRBJ1-1, with D maybe TRBD1 (5 bases). The CDR3: CASSRVQGNTEAFF. Here the CDR3 DNA reads TGCGCCAGCAGCCGGGTTCAGGGGAACACTGAAGCTTTCTTT. The variable domain in full, completed from reference TRBV5-1 and TRBJ1-1, reads KAGVTQTPRYLIKTRGQQVTLSCSPISGHRSVSWYQQTPGQGLQFLFEYFSETQRNKGNFPGRFSGRQFSNSRSEMNVSTLELGDSALYLCASSRVQGNTEAFFGQGTRLTVV.